This is a list of T cell receptor beta chains from one sample in a study of blood T cell repertoires in COVID-19. Clones were read by immunoSEQ multiplex PCR, and TCRdb kept only the in-frame ones, dropping some. Counted here are over 30,000 clones, approximately 90% occurring once; the ten biggest clones make up approximately 5%. Sequenced input: peripheral blood. These receptors were obtained from a human donor in a cohort sampled during active COVID-19. Each CDR3 is given with its conserved first and last residue. The D gene is left open where the match is weak. Some rows have no size entry. The others give once, few or many, or a class for an expanded clone.

d_gene,v_gene,j_gene,abundance,len,CDR3nt,CDR3aa
.,TRBV6-5,TRBJ1-3,.,14,TGTGCCAGCAGTCCCCCTCTAAATGGAAACACCATATATTTT,CASSPPLNGNTIYF
.,TRBV14,TRBJ1-2,once,12,TGTGCCACCCAGTCTTGGGGAGAAGGCTACACCTTC,CATQSWGEGYTF
.,TRBV11-2,TRBJ2-2,.,13,TGTGCCAGCAGCTTGGTCTGGGCTGGGGAGCTGTTTTTT,CASSLVWAGELFF
.,TRBV30,TRBJ1-5,.,14,TGTGCCTGGAGCATTGGGTCAGGGGATCAGCCCCAGCATTTT,CAWSIGSGDQPQHF
TRBD2,TRBV6-2/TRBV6-3,TRBJ2-6,.,20,TGTGCCAGCAGCCCCGCCGGGGTTGCGGGGGGCCCCTCTGGGGCCAACGTCCTGACTTTC,CASSPAGVAGGPSGANVLTF
.,TRBV9,TRBJ2-3,.,16,TGTGCCAGCAGTGAAACAGGGTCGATGAAAGGCGATACGCAGTATTTT,CASSETGSMKGDTQYF
.,TRBV6-6,TRBJ1-5,.,11,TGTGCCAGCAGTAGCGGTCAGCCCCAGCATTTT,CASSSGQPQHF
.,TRBV2,TRBJ1-4,.,15,TGTGCCAGCAGTGAAACCAGATCAACTAATGAAAAACTGTTTTTT,CASSETRSTNEKLFF
.,TRBV3-1/TRBV3-2,TRBJ1-5,few,15,TGTGCCAGCAGCCAAGTATGGACACCTAATCAGCCCCAGCATTTT,CASSQVWTPNQPQHF
.,TRBV30,TRBJ1-1,.,11,TGTGCCTGGAGTGTAAGGGGTGAAGCTTTCTTT,CAWSVRGEAFF
TRBD1,TRBV5-6,TRBJ1-1,once,13,TGTGCCAGCAGAGGGGGCCTTAACACTGAAGCTTTCTTT,CASRGGLNTEAFF
.,TRBV19,TRBJ2-2,.,15,TGTGCCAGTAGTATATCGGGAATTGACACCGGGGAGCTGTTTTTT,CASSISGIDTGELFF
.,TRBV6-6,TRBJ1-1,.,14,TGTGCCAGCAGACCCATTACGGGACAAAGGAAAACTTTCTTT,CASRPITGQRKTFF
TRBD1,TRBV7-8,TRBJ1-1,once,15,TGTGCCAGCACCGGACAGGGGTTTTTGGGCACTGAAGCTTTCTTT,CASTGQGFLGTEAFF
TRBD2,TRBV2,TRBJ2-1,.,20,TGTGCCAGCAGTACTCCGGGACTAGCGGGCTTAATGAGCTCCTACAATGAGCAGTTCTTC,CASSTPGLAGLMSSYNEQFF
.,TRBV4-1,TRBJ1-4,.,17,TGCGCCAGCAGCCCGACCGGGACTCCAATAACTAATGAAAAACTGTTTTTT,CASSPTGTPITNEKLFF
.,TRBV15,TRBJ1-5,.,12,TGTGCCACCAAGAACGAGAATCAGCCCCAGCATTTT,CATKNENQPQHF
.,TRBV3-1/TRBV3-2,TRBJ1-3,.,15,TGTGCCAGCAGCCAAGTACAGGTTTCTGGAAACACCATATATTTT,CASSQVQVSGNTIYF
TRBD2,TRBV9,TRBJ2-4,.,16,TGTGCCAGCAGCCCGGGACTAGCGGGGGCGGAAAACATTCAGTACTTC,CASSPGLAGAENIQYF
TRBD2,TRBV7-9,TRBJ2-1,.,12,TGTGCCAGCAGCTCCACGGCGGGGGGCCAGATCTTC,CASSSTAGGQIF
.,TRBV12-3/TRBV12-4,TRBJ2-1,.,13,TGTGCCAGCGACCGGGATACCTACAATGAGCAGTTCTTC,CASDRDTYNEQFF
TRBD1,TRBV7-9,TRBJ1-2,.,15,TGTGCCAGCAGCTCTCCGGGACAGGCTAACTATGGCTACACCTTC,CASSSPGQANYGYTF
.,TRBV5-4,TRBJ1-1,.,14,TGTGCCAGCAGCGTTACAGGGACGAACACTGAAGCTTTCTTT,CASSVTGTNTEAFF
.,TRBV11-2,TRBJ2-3,.,13,TGTGCCAGCAGTGAACAGTATATGGATACGCAGTATTTT,CASSEQYMDTQYF
.,TRBV5-1,TRBJ1-5,once,15,TGCGCCAGCAGCTTGGGTCCAGGGGACAATCAGCCCCAGCATTTT,CASSLGPGDNQPQHF
TRBD2,TRBV20-1,TRBJ2-6,.,17,TGCAGTGCTAGTAGGCTAGCGGGAGCGGGTGGGGCCAACGTCCTGACTTTC,CSASRLAGAGGANVLTF
TRBD1,TRBV10-3,TRBJ2-5,once,14,TGTGCCATCAGTGCGGGACAGGGTCTCGAGACCCAGTACTTC,CAISAGQGLETQYF
.,TRBV30,TRBJ1-2,few,11,TGTGCCTCCCAGGGGAACTATGGCTACACCTTC,CASQGNYGYTF
TRBD1,TRBV5-1,TRBJ2-5,.,15,TGCGCCAGCAGCCTCCGACAGGGAGTCGTGGAGACCCAGTACTTC,CASSLRQGVVETQYF
.,TRBV11-3,TRBJ2-1,.,15,TGTGCCAGCAGCTCCTACGGGGGAACCTACAATGAGCAGTTCTTC,CASSSYGGTYNEQFF
.,TRBV25-1,TRBJ2-4,.,16,TGTGCCAGCAGTGAATCTCTCGACCCCGGGGAAAACATTCAGTACTTC,CASSESLDPGENIQYF
TRBD1,TRBV6-1,TRBJ1-2,.,17,TGTGCCAGCAGTGAGACCTTAATTCCCGGGACAGGGGGAGGCTACACCTTC,CASSETLIPGTGGGYTF
.,TRBV5-6,TRBJ1-1,.,12,TGTGCCAGCAGCCGTATGAACACTGAAGCTTTCTTT,CASSRMNTEAFF
TRBD2,TRBV7-3,TRBJ2-2,.,17,TGTGCCAGCAGCTTAACAGCGGGAGGGCCGGTCACCGGGGAGCTGTTTTTT,CASSLTAGGPVTGELFF
.,TRBV11-2,TRBJ2-2,.,16,TGTGCCAGCAGCTTATCGAGCAGGGGTTCCACCGGGGAGCTGTTTTTT,CASSLSSRGSTGELFF
.,TRBV4-2,TRBJ1-2,once,13,TGTGCCAGCAGCCAAGATCTATACTATGGCTACACCTTC,CASSQDLYYGYTF
TRBD1,TRBV5-8,TRBJ2-5,once,14,TGTGCCAGCAGCGATCCCCCGGGACAGACAATCCAGTACTTC,CASSDPPGQTIQYF
.,TRBV6-2/TRBV6-3,TRBJ2-1,.,12,TGTGCCAGCAGTCGGACTGCTAATGAGCAGTTCTTC,CASSRTANEQFF
.,TRBV2,TRBJ2-3,.,13,TGTGCCCCCCGCGGTTCCACTGAAGATACGCAGTATTTT,CAPRGSTEDTQYF
.,TRBV29-1,TRBJ1-3,.,14,TGCAGCGTTGATCAGGGGATCTCTGGAAACACCATATATTTT,CSVDQGISGNTIYF
TRBD2,TRBV5-5,TRBJ2-3,.,13,TGTGCCAGCAGCTGGGGACTAGATTATACGCAGTATTTT,CASSWGLDYTQYF
TRBD2,TRBV15,TRBJ2-3,once,19,TGTGCCACCAGCAGAGATCCGGGCGGGCTAGCGGGAGGGATAGATACGCAGTATTTT,CATSRDPGGLAGGIDTQYF
.,TRBV6-2/TRBV6-3,TRBJ1-2,.,14,TGTGCCAGCAGCCTCGCGGGGGTTTCAGAAGGCTACACCTTC,CASSLAGVSEGYTF
.,TRBV21-1,TRBJ1-1,.,14,TGTGCCAGCAGCGGGGGGGCCGGGGACACTGAAGCTTTCTTT,CASSGGAGDTEAFF